A single sample is the source of the 20 T cell receptor beta chains below, sequenced in a study of Ad26.COV2.S vaccination and SARS-CoV-2 variants. The data were produced by immunoSEQ multiplex PCR, yet TCRdb's version contains in-frame clones alone and is incomplete. The sample includes about 440,000 clones, around 91% of them seen just once. Treatment defined: over 15 received Ad26.COV2.S at low or high dose, single or two shots; several received placebo; per-sample allocation not given. Samples were taken on day 63 after the first vaccine or placebo injection. The sample here was peripheral blood, taken in a trial of Ad26.COV2.S vaccine versus placebo. All receptors come from a person aged 18-65 years who received the Ad26.COV2.S COVID-19 vaccine or a placebo.

The chain has TRBV28 and TRBJ2-7; D unclear. Between the trimmed V and J ends, which lost 3 bases and 3 bases, there was a span of 6 bases. Germline V gene sequence: CDR1 MDHEN, CDR2 SYDVKM. The CDR3 consists of 12 residues. Here the CDR3 DNA reads TGTGCCAGCAGTTTGGGCTTCTACGAGCAGTACTTC. Its protein is CASSLGFYEQYF.

This sequence joins TRBV2 and TRBJ1-5; D gene unclear. The germline CDR1 and CDR2 sequences are SNHLY and FYNNEI. Trimming took off 6 bases at V and 2 bases at J, with 11 bases between the two ends. The CDR3 consists of 14 residues. DNA of the CDR3: TGTGCCAGCAGGGGGAGTGCCGGCAATCAGCCCCAGCATTTT. Translation gives CASRGSAGNQPQHF. Full variable domain (missing parts from reference TRBV2 and TRBJ1-5): EPEVTQTPSHQVTQMGQEVILRCVPISNHLYFYWYRQILGQKVEFLVSFYNNEISEKSEIFDDQFSVERPDGSNFTLKIRSTKLEDSAMYFCASRGSAGNQPQHFGDGTRLSIL.

The rearrangement uses TRBV7-8 and TRBJ2-5, with TRBD2 matching over 12 bases. Germline V gene lookup returns CDR1 SGHVS and CDR2 FQNEAQ. The J segment lost 5 bases and the V segment lost 2 bases, leaving 15 bases of the junction unmatched. The CDR3 is 19 residues long. CDR3 DNA: TGTGCCAGCAGCTTACAGGTCCTGGCTAGCGGGAGGGCCTGGGAGACCCAGTACTTC. It translates to CASSLQVLASGRAWETQYF.

V gene TRBV4-1 combines with J gene TRBJ2-1, with TRBD2 matching 9 bases. The CDR3 runs 15 residues. Germline V gene lookup returns CDR1 MGHRA and CDR2 YSYEKL. The trim removed 2 bases at V and 7 bases at J, leaving 6 bases unmatched. CDR3 DNA sequence: TGCGCCAGCAGCCAACCGGGACTAGCCCTTAATGAGCAGTTCTTC. Translation: CASSQPGLALNEQFF.

The chain has TRBV28 and TRBJ2-5; D is unresolved. The ends were cut back, 5 bases at V and 4 bases at J, with 17 bases in the middle. Germline assignment: CDR1 MDHEN and CDR2 SYDVKM. CDR3 length: 15 amino acids. As DNA, the CDR3 is TGTGCCAGCAGTGCCAACACAGTGCCGCTAGAGACCCAGTACTTC. It is translated as CASSANTVPLETQYF.

The rearrangement joins TRBV28 to TRBJ1-3, with D unresolved. The CDR3 consists of 16 residues. Deletions cut 3 bases from V and 0 bases from J, with 12 bases between. The V gene's germline CDR1 is MDHEN and CDR2 SYDVKM. The CDR3 spells CASSFFGVTSGNTIYF. CDR3 in DNA: TGTGCCAGCAGTTTTTTTGGAGTAACCTCTGGAAACACCATATATTTT.

This clone occurred once. V and J are TRBV24-1 and TRBJ2-6; 7 bases are a match to TRBD1. Germline loops: CDR1 KGHDR, CDR2 SFDVKD. V gave up 9 bases and J gave up 0 bases; unmatched junction bases: 7. This CDR3 is built from 16 residues. The DNA for the CDR3 is TGTGCCACCGAGGACAGGACGAACTCTGGGGCCAACGTCCTGACTTTC. Translated: CATEDRTNSGANVLTF.

The V and J genes are TRBV5-6 and TRBJ1-4; TRBD1 matches at 11 bases. In germline, CDR1 is SGHDT, CDR2 YYEEEE. With V trimmed by 3 bases and J by 8 bases, 6 bases remained unmatched. There are 15 residues in the CDR3. The CDR3 coding sequence is TGTGCCAGCAGCTCCCGGACAGGGGGCAGAGAAAAACTGTTTTTT. It is translated as CASSSRTGGREKLFF.

The chain couples TRBV5-6 to TRBJ1-1; no clear D gene. With 4 bases removed from V and 8 bases from J, the gap between germline ends came to 15 bases. CDR1 is SGHDT and CDR2 is YYEEEE in the germline V gene. This CDR3 region has 13 residues. CDR3 sequence: CASSRVGIPEAFF. In DNA, the CDR3 is TGTGCCAGCAGCCGAGTAGGGATACCCGAAGCTTTCTTT.

The genes are TRBV7-2 and TRBJ2-2; 8 positions agree with TRBD1. The ends lost 4 bases at V and 6 bases at J; junction bases unmatched: 4. The germline gives CDR1 SGHTA, CDR2 FQGNSA. The length of the CDR3 is 14 residues. The DNA for the CDR3 is TGTGCCAGCAGCTCCGGACAGGGTGCCGGGGAGCTGTTTTTT. Translated, it gives CASSSGQGAGELFF.

The V and J genes are TRBV21-1 and TRBJ2-7; the table gives TRBD2 as D, unverified against the DNA. TRBV21-1 is given as a pseudogene. The CDR3 is 17 residues long. This CDR3 reads CASTLSGSGRDVYEQYF. The CDR3 region has the DNA TGTGCCAGCACCTTAAGCGGGTCAGGGAGGGATGTCTACGAGCAGTACTTC.

The CDR3 here is CASSVGISTGGPTGEQFF. DNA for the CDR3: TGTGCCAGCAGCGTAGGTATTTCGACGGGAGGCCCCACCGGTGAGCAGTTCTTC. The rearrangement joins TRBV9 to TRBJ2-1; 7 nucleotides agree with TRBD2. Germline V lookup: CDR1 SGDLS, CDR2 YYNGEE. V lost 0 bases, J lost 9 bases, and 18 bases stayed unmatched. The CDR3 is 18 residues long. Full variable domain (remainder filled in from reference TRBV9 and TRBJ2-1): DSGVTQTPKHLITATGQRVTLRCSPRSGDLSVYWYQQSLDQGLQFLIQYYNGEERAKGNILERFSAQQFPDLHSELNLSSLELGDSALYFCASSVGISTGGPTGEQFFGPGTRLTVL.

This clone showed up just once. V and J are TRBV2 and TRBJ2-5; 11 bases match TRBD2. Germline CDR1 SNHLY, CDR2 FYNNEI. CDR3 length equals 17 residues. V dropped 1 base and J dropped 6; count of bases not matched to a gene: 10. CDR3 in DNA: TGTGCCAGCAGTGAAGTTAGCCTAGCGGGAGGAGTTAAGACCCAGTACTTC. As protein: CASSEVSLAGGVKTQYF.

The gene calls are TRBV19 and TRBJ2-3; D is uncertain. The germline gives CDR1 LNHDA, CDR2 SQIVND (reference sequence). V lost 6 bases and J 2 bases, leaving 3 bases between the germline ends. This CDR3 spans 11 amino acids. CDR3 residues: CASSHTDTQYF. The CDR3 bases are TGTGCCAGTAGCCACACAGATACGCAGTATTTT.

This clone was found a few times. V usage is TRBV3-1 (or the pseudogene TRBV3-2) and J usage is TRBJ2-1; 10 bases align to TRBD2. Germline lookup yields CDR1 LGHDT and CDR2 YNNKEL (reference sequence). The CDR3 runs 15 residues. Germline trimming cut 4 bases from V and 4 bases from J; bases unmatched to any gene: 4. CDR3: CASSLGLALYNEQFF. CDR3 in DNA: TGTGCCAGCAGCCTGGGACTAGCGTTGTACAATGAGCAGTTCTTC.

The rearrangement joins TRBV12-5 to TRBJ1-2; 7 bases are shared with TRBD1. Germline V CDR1 and CDR2: LGHNT, FRNRAP. V dropped 9 bases and J dropped 5; count of bases not matched to a gene: 21. The CDR3 is 17 amino acids. CDR3 loop: CARIRRPSGQLKYGYTF. The CDR3 coding sequence is TGTGCTAGGATCCGCCGACCATCGGGACAGCTCAAATATGGCTACACCTTC. Together with reference TRBV12-5 and TRBJ1-2, the CDR3 gives the full variable domain: DARVTQTPRHKVTEMGQEVTMRCQPILGHNTVFWYRQTMMQGLELLAYFRNRAPLDDSGMPKDRFSAEMPDATLATLKIQPSEPRDSAVYFCARIRRPSGQLKYGYTFGSGTRLTVV.

The DNA of the CDR3 is TGTGCCAGCAGCTCTCGGGGAGGTTCTAGCGGGAGTGACGAGCAGTACTTC. This codes for CASSSRGGSSGSDEQYF. This chain joins TRBV7-8 and TRBJ2-7, with 10 bases fitting TRBD2. The CDR3 has 17 residues. The germline V gene encodes CDR1 SGHVS and CDR2 FQNEAQ. The junction had 14 bases not matched to a gene; V was cut back by 4 bases and J by 5 bases.

This clone appeared a single time. The chain carries TRBV20-1 and TRBJ1-6; D remains ambiguous. The V end was cut by 3 bases, the J end by 0 bases, with 18 bases between. CDR1 is DFQATT and CDR2 is SNEGSKA in the germline V gene (reference sequence). This CDR3 has 18 residues. CDR3 protein: CSASPPISGRSYNSPLHF. The CDR3 DNA is TGCAGTGCTAGTCCCCCCATATCAGGACGCTCCTATAATTCACCCCTCCACTTT.

The chain couples TRBV15 to TRBJ2-7, with TRBD2 matching over 13 bases. CDR1 LNHNV and CDR2 YYDKDF come from the germline V gene (reference sequence). The ends lost 1 base at V and 4 bases at J; junction bases unmatched: 1. The CDR3 runs 15 residues. CDR3 DNA sequence: TGTGCCACCAGCAGAGGGACTAGCGGGGGTTACGAGCAGTACTTC. Translation: CATSRGTSGGYEQYF.

CDR3 sequence: CSVGDWASNEQFF. In DNA form, the CDR3 reads TGCAGCGTGGGGGATTGGGCGTCAAATGAGCAGTTCTTC. This chain joins TRBV29-1 and TRBJ2-1; D tentatively fits TRBD1 or TRBD2 (5 bases each). V was shortened by 6 bases and J by 7 bases, with 16 bases between the two germline ends. The CDR3 is 13 residues long. Germline lookup yields CDR1 SQVTM and CDR2 ANQGSEA.